This T cell receptor (beta chain) derives from a study of blood T cell repertoires in COVID-19. Libraries were prepared by immunoSEQ multiplex PCR; TCRdb keeps only in-frame clonotypes and omits some of them. The sample holds about 73,000 clones, around four fifths seen once. Germline lookup yields CDR1 PRHDT and CDR2 FYEKMQ (reference sequence). Trimming took off 1 base at V and 1 base at J, with 6 bases between the two ends. This CDR3 has 14 residues. Sequencing was carried out using peripheral blood. The chain combines TRBV13 with TRBJ2-3, with D unclear. The receptor comes from a man aged 50 or older with active COVID-19. The CDR3 sequence: CASSLVTGTDTQYF. Here the CDR3 DNA reads TGTGCCAGCAGCTTAGTCACTGGCACAGATACGCAGTATTTT.